This TCR beta chain is from a study of read filtering for tumor transcriptome and immune sequencing. Study in general: DNase treatment preceded whole-transcriptome library preparation.

This library used roughly 400 ng RNA and molecular barcoded adaptors spanning alpha/delta and beta/gamma chains. TCRdb re-derived calls from the reads in MiXCR, one entry per CDR3 protein. The repertoire holds 50,000 or so distinct CDR3 sequences, with less than 20% as singletons. The V gene lost 6 bases and the J gene lost 0 bases, with 18 bases spanning the gap. This CDR3 region has 17 residues. CDR1 is LNHNV and CDR2 is YYDKDF in the germline V gene (reference sequence). This clonotype has just a few counts. This chain joins TRBV15 and TRBJ2-4; TRBD2 is a possible D gene (5 bases). This clonotype originated in a donor over 35 with multiple myeloma. Material for sequencing was a population of CD138-negative cells sorted from bone marrow. The CDR3 bases are TGTGCCACCAGAGAGGGTGAGGGAACCCTAGCCAAAAACATTCAGTACTTC. The encoded protein is CATREGEGTLAKNIQYF.